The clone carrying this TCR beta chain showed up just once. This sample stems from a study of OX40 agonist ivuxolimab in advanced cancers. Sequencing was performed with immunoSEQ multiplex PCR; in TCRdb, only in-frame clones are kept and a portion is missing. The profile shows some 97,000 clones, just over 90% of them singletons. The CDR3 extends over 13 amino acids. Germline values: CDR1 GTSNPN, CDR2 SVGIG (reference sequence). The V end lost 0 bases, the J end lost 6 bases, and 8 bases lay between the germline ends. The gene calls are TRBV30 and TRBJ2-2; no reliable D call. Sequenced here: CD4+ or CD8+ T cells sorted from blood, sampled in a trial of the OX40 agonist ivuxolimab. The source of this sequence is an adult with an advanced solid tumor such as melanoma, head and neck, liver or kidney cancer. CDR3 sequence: CAWSVLGAGELFF. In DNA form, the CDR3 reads TGTGCCTGGAGTGTCCTAGGAGCCGGGGAGCTGTTTTTT.